This note documents a single TCR beta chain sequence. The CDR3 extends over 16 amino acids. V dropped 1 base and J dropped 2 bases, with 14 bases sitting between them. The germline gives CDR1 SGHRS, CDR2 YFSETQ. These data come from a study of cytotoxic CD8 clonotypes in ibrutinib-treated CLL. Data came from immunoSEQ multiplex PCR; TCRdb stores just in-frame clones and leaves some out. The sample includes 250,000 or so clones, 60% to 75% of them seen just once. The receptor's source is a human donor with chronic lymphocytic leukemia. Sample: PBMCs, taken after 24 months of ibrutinib treatment. The gene calls are TRBV5-1 and TRBJ2-3; tentatively, D is TRBD2 (5 bases). CDR3 sequence reads: CASSLPVEGPTDTQYF. The CDR3 DNA sequence: TGCGCCAGCAGCTTGCCCGTTGAGGGCCCCACAGATACGCAGTATTTT.